This T cell receptor beta chain was captured by sequencing in a study of CD4 T cells in relation to SARS-CoV-2 and coronaviruses. Uncultured naive and memory CD4+ T cells supplied DNA for deep TCR-beta sequencing. Data came from immunoSEQ multiplex PCR; TCRdb stores just in-frame clones and leaves some out. The table lists 60,000 to 65,000 clones, less than 95% of them singletons, with approximately 0.14% in the top ten. With respect to this clone: Its antigen is not known.

Unexposed donor CD4+ T cells date from about 2011-2018, before the COVID-19 pandemic. General observations from the study: The assay detects memory recall responses, not culture-primed primary responses.

This clonotype was sampled from a human donor in good health. What was sequenced was naive CD4+ T cells from PBMCs. The subset denotes: naive CD4+ T cells isolated by negative enrichment.

The CDR3 region has the DNA TGTGCCAGCAGTCGAAATTTAAGCCCTAACCAACCCCGCACAGATACGCAGTATTTT. This codes for CASSRNLSPNQPRTDTQYF. The rearrangement links TRBV14 to TRBJ2-3; D is unclear. The CDR3 runs 19 residues. Germline assignment: CDR1 SGHDN and CDR2 FVKESK. V was pared by 6 bases and J by 1 base, with 26 bases between.